Listed below are T cell receptor beta chains from one sample, sequenced in a study of blood T cell repertoires in COVID-19. Produced via immunoSEQ multiplex PCR; TCRdb's table is partial and in-frame only. The sample lists 88,000 or so clones; roughly 80% were seen once. Sequencing was done on a sample of peripheral blood. The receptors shown here come from a human donor in a cohort sampled during active COVID-19. Both conserved end residues are part of each CDR3. D genes are given only for firm matches. The size of a clone is reported for some rows only, either as once, few or many, or as a class for expanded clones.

j_call clone_size v_call d_call cdr3_aa cdr3_nt
TRBJ1-1 . TRBV12-3/TRBV12-4 . CASSHTQNTEAFF TGTGCCAGCAGCCATACACAGAACACTGAAGCTTTCTTT
TRBJ1-2 . TRBV2 TRBD1 CASSELGQGARGYGYTF TGTGCCAGCAGTGAATTGGGACAGGGGGCCCGCGGCTATGGCTACACCTTC
TRBJ2-1 . TRBV11-2 TRBD2 CASSEWAGEDNEQFF TGTGCCAGCAGCGAGTGGGCGGGGGAAGACAATGAGCAGTTCTTC
TRBJ2-4 . TRBV5-1 TRBD2 CASSLTSGTAGGIQYF TGCGCCAGCAGCTTAACTAGCGGGACGGCTGGGGGCATTCAGTACTTC
TRBJ1-5 . TRBV28 TRBD1 CASSLSPGQGQGYIGNQPQHF TGTGCCAGCAGTTTAAGCCCAGGACAGGGTCAGGGGTATATTGGCAATCAGCCCCAGCATTTT
TRBJ2-1 . TRBV24-1 . CASGTAGGEQFF TGTGCCAGCGGGACAGCGGGTGGTGAGCAGTTCTTC
TRBJ2-3 . TRBV5-1 TRBD1 CASSLDTGTGDTQYF TGCGCCAGCAGCCTAGATACCGGGACAGGTGATACGCAGTATTTT
TRBJ1-2 many TRBV7-9 . CASSLSLREGYTF TGTGCCAGCAGCTTAAGTTTGAGGGAAGGCTACACCTTC
TRBJ1-1 medium-sized TRBV27 TRBD1 CASSPGQENTEAFF TGTGCCAGCTCACCGGGACAGGAGAACACTGAAGCTTTCTTT
TRBJ1-6 . TRBV30 . CAWGHPNSPLHF TGTGCCTGGGGACATCCTAATTCACCCCTCCACTTT
TRBJ1-5 . TRBV15 TRBD1 CATSTPRGQGHQPQHF TGTGCCACCAGCACACCGAGGGGACAGGGGCATCAGCCCCAGCATTTT
TRBJ2-5 once TRBV18 . CASSPPGSQETQYF TGTGCCAGCTCACCCCCCGGGTCCCAAGAGACCCAGTACTTC
TRBJ2-1 once TRBV18 TRBD2 CASSLTSGSYNEQFF TGTGCCAGCTCCCTCACTAGCGGCTCCTACAATGAGCAGTTCTTC
TRBJ2-3 . TRBV7-9 TRBD2 CASSLGGGAWDTQYF TGTGCCAGCAGCTTAGGCGGGGGGGCTTGGGATACGCAGTATTTT
TRBJ1-6 . TRBV25-1 . CASSLVQANSPLHF TGTGCCAGCAGTTTAGTCCAGGCCAATTCACCCCTCCACTTT
TRBJ2-1 . TRBV11-2 TRBD2 CASSVQGLAGNEQFF TGTGCCAGCAGCGTACAAGGACTAGCGGGTAATGAGCAGTTCTTC
TRBJ2-5 . TRBV5-1 . CASSLFSVQETQYF TGCGCCAGCAGCTTGTTTAGCGTCCAAGAGACCCAGTACTTC
TRBJ1-5 few TRBV19 . CATRLTAINQPQHF TGTGCCACCCGCCTGACAGCTATCAATCAGCCCCAGCATTTT